These 27 T cell receptor beta chains came from one sample sequenced in a study of blood T cell repertoires in COVID-19. Method: immunoSEQ multiplex PCR; TCRdb's copy keeps in-frame clones and lacks some. The sample carries 280,000 or so clones, roughly 87% recorded once. The specimen was peripheral blood. All receptors derive from a man aged 18 to 35 with active or convalescent COVID-19.

This chain uses TRBV5-1 with TRBJ2-5, with a tentative D call TRBD1 (5 bases). Germline V lookup: CDR1 SGHRS, CDR2 YFSETQ. CDR3 length: 15 amino acids. V was cut by 0 bases and J by 2 bases, with 11 bases left in between. In nucleotides, the CDR3 is TGCGCCAGCAGCTTGGGACCAGGGCTTCAAGAGACCCAGTACTTC. It yields the protein CASSLGPGLQETQYF. The full variable domain, its missing parts supplied by reference TRBV5-1 and TRBJ2-5, is KAGVTQTPRYLIKTRGQQVTLSCSPISGHRSVSWYQQTPGQGLQFLFEYFSETQRNKGNFPGRFSGRQFSNSRSEMNVSTLELGDSALYLCASSLGPGLQETQYFGPGTRLLVL.

The chain is built from TRBV13 and TRBJ2-7; 8 bases fit TRBD1. Trimming removed 5 bases from V and 3 bases from J; junction bases left unmatched: 9. The CDR3 loop spans 15 amino acids. Germline values: CDR1 PRHDT, CDR2 FYEKMQ (reference sequence). CDR3 residues: CASSLSGTGFYEQYF. For the CDR3, the DNA is TGTGCCAGCAGCCTGTCAGGGACAGGATTCTACGAGCAGTACTTC.

This rearrangement joins TRBV20-1 to TRBJ2-7; the D gene is possibly TRBD2 (7 bases). Looked up from germline, CDR1 is DFQATT and CDR2 is SNEGSKA (reference sequence). This CDR3 has 11 residues. Trimming shortened V by 7 bases and J by 4 bases, and 11 bases separated the two germline ends. The CDR3 region has the DNA TGCAGTGTGAGGGGGGGGTACGAGCAGTACTTC. Protein sequence: CSVRGGYEQYF.

This chain joins TRBV5-6 and TRBJ1-5; D might be TRBD1 (5 bases). Germline CDR1 reads SGHDT; CDR2 reads YYEEEE. This CDR3 has 13 amino acids. V lost 0 bases to trimming and J lost 4 bases, with 5 bases between them. CDR3 bases: TGTGCCAGCAGCTTGGCAGGGAATCAGCCCCAGCATTTT. As protein: CASSLAGNQPQHF.

This clone showed up just once. The chain uses TRBV19 and TRBJ2-7; 7 bases match TRBD2. This CDR3 contains 14 residues. V was pared by 1 base and J by 5 bases, with 5 bases of the junction left unmatched. The germline gives CDR1 LNHDA, CDR2 SQIVND (reference sequence). CDR3: CASSIAGGWDEQYF. CDR3 coding DNA: TGTGCCAGTAGTATAGCCGGGGGGTGGGACGAGCAGTACTTC.

The J gene is TRBJ2-3, the V gene TRBV2, with 7 bases that match TRBD1. Trimming removed 7 bases from V and 2 bases from J; junction bases left unmatched: 12. The CDR3 is 16 amino acids. Germline V gene sequence: CDR1 SNHLY, CDR2 FYNNEI. The CDR3 region has the DNA TGTGCCAGCAAGCCGACAGGGATTTGGACCACAGATACGCAGTATTTT. Translating gives CASKPTGIWTTDTQYF.

The chain employs TRBV7-9 and TRBJ1-4; the D gene is possibly TRBD1 (5 bases). CDR3 length: 15 amino acids. Between the trimmed V and J ends, which lost 3 bases and 8 bases, there was a span of 16 bases. From germline, CDR1 is SEHNR and CDR2 FQNEAQ (reference sequence). CDR3 coding DNA: TGTGCCAGCAGCTTTTTTAACCCGGGGGAGGAAAAACTGTTTTTT. This encodes CASSFFNPGEEKLFF.

This rearrangement joins TRBV27 to TRBJ2-1; D is unresolved. This CDR3 comprises 13 residues. Trimming left V 1 base short and J 4 bases short, with 5 bases between. The germline gives CDR1 MNHEY, CDR2 SMNVEV (reference sequence). CDR3 sequence (DNA): TGTGCCAGCAGTTTATTCCCGTACAATGAGCAGTTCTTC. Its protein is CASSLFPYNEQFF.

The chain has TRBV10-3 and TRBJ1-6, with 7 bases identical to TRBD1. The CDR3 consists of 13 residues. Looked up from germline, CDR1 is ENHRY and CDR2 is SYGVKD. After removal of 10 bases from V and 8 bases from J, the junction contained 8 bases not matched to a gene. This CDR3 reads CATRDSPDSPLHF. The DNA of the CDR3 is TGTGCCACCAGGGACAGCCCCGATTCACCCCTCCACTTT.

The CDR3 DNA is TGTGCCAGCAGCGTAGATCCGGGGTACGAGCAGTACTTC. Protein sequence: CASSVDPGYEQYF. The chain carries TRBV9 and TRBJ2-7, with a weak D call TRBD2 (5 bases). Trimming cost V 0 bases and J 4 bases, with 8 bases left between them. This CDR3 region has 13 residues. Germline loops: CDR1 SGDLS, CDR2 YYNGEE.

This clone showed up just once. The V and J genes are TRBV2 and TRBJ1-6; perhaps TRBD1 as D (6 bases). CDR1 and CDR2 from the germline V gene are SNHLY and FYNNEI. The CDR3 has 15 residues. V shed 2 bases and J shed 6 bases, with 11 bases lying between them. As DNA, the CDR3 is TGTGCCAGCAGTGAACGGACAGCACTTAATTCACCCCTCCACTTT. The encoded protein is CASSERTALNSPLHF.

This rearrangement joins TRBV13 to TRBJ2-1; TRBD1 agrees at 10 bases. The trim removed 5 bases at V and 4 bases at J, leaving 5 bases unmatched. Germline CDR1 PRHDT, CDR2 FYEKMQ (reference sequence). The CDR3 is 15 residues long. The DNA for the CDR3 is TGTGCCAGCAGCGCCAGGGGACAGGGGTACAATGAGCAGTTCTTC. It is translated as CASSARGQGYNEQFF.

CDR3 sequence: CASSFPGQPYNEQFF. The CDR3 DNA reads TGCGCCAGCAGCTTTCCGGGACAACCCTACAATGAGCAGTTCTTC. The chain couples TRBV5-1 to TRBJ2-1; D is perhaps TRBD1 (6 bases). The CDR3 length is 15 residues. Trimming cost V 2 bases and J 2 bases, with 11 bases left between them. CDR1 and CDR2 (germline): SGHRS, YFSETQ.

V and J are TRBV19 and TRBJ1-5; 7 bases match TRBD1. Germline lookup yields CDR1 LNHDA and CDR2 SQIVND (reference sequence). There are 15 residues in the CDR3. J gave up 0 bases and V 7 bases, and 6 bases lay outside the gene matches. The CDR3 coding sequence is TGTGCCAGTAACATGGACAGGATTAGCAATCAGCCCCAGCATTTT. Translating gives CASNMDRISNQPQHF.

The gene calls are TRBV6-6 and TRBJ1-1; a weak D match, TRBD1 (5 bases). V dropped 2 bases and J dropped 1 base, with 8 bases sitting between them. The CDR3 has 14 amino acids. Germline V gene lookup returns CDR1 MNHNY and CDR2 SVGAGI (reference sequence). The CDR3: CASSYRQKNTEAFF. The CDR3, as DNA: TGTGCCAGCAGTTACAGACAGAAGAACACTGAAGCTTTCTTT.

This clone was picked up one time. The chain's CDR3 is CASSIKGAGYGYTF. The CDR3, as DNA: TGTGCCAGTAGTATAAAGGGGGCCGGCTATGGCTACACCTTC. This chain joins TRBV19 and TRBJ1-2; 7 nucleotides line up with TRBD1. Germline-derived CDR1 and CDR2 are LNHDA and SQIVND (reference sequence). CDR3 length: 14 residues. V lost 2 bases to trimming and J lost 4 bases; unmatched junction nucleotides: 4.

The V and J genes are TRBV6-5 and TRBJ1-5; no firm D call. Germline V gene data show CDR1 as MNHEY and CDR2 as SVGAGI. The CDR3 consists of 11 residues. The CDR3 coding sequence is TGTGCTACCCGAGGGAGTCAGCCCCAGCATTTT. Encoded protein: CATRGSQPQHF.

The rearrangement joins TRBV10-3 to TRBJ2-7; a weak D match, TRBD1 (6 bases). Trimming pared 0 bases from V and 3 bases from J, leaving 9 bases between. Germline V gene sequence: CDR1 ENHRY, CDR2 SYGVKD. CDR3 length: 14 residues. The chain's CDR3 is CAISESTGDYEQYF. CDR3 nucleotides: TGTGCCATCAGTGAGTCGACAGGAGACTACGAGCAGTACTTC.

The chain is built from TRBV19 and TRBJ1-5; no clear D. The V and J ends lost 6 bases and 2 bases respectively, with 14 bases between them. There are 15 residues in the CDR3. Germline V gene lookup returns CDR1 LNHDA and CDR2 SQIVND (reference sequence). The CDR3 region is CASRGPGYGNQPQHF. The CDR3, as DNA: TGTGCCAGTAGGGGTCCGGGTTATGGCAATCAGCCCCAGCATTTT. The entire variable domain, with the rest obtained from reference TRBV19 and TRBJ1-5, is as follows: DGGITQSPKYLFRKEGQNVTLSCEQNLNHDAMYWYRQDPGQGLRLIYYSQIVNDFQKGDIAEGYSVSREKKESFPLTVTSAQKNPTAFYLCASRGPGYGNQPQHFGDGTRLSIL.

This clone occurred once. This chain's CDR3 is CASSGQEGQSIYF. Written as DNA, the CDR3 is TGTGCCAGCAGTGGCCAAGAGGGACAGTCCATATATTTT. This sequence joins TRBV2 and TRBJ1-3, with 7 nucleotides matching TRBD1. Germline CDR1 is SNHLY and CDR2 is FYNNEI. The CDR3 is made up of 13 amino acids. J gave up 11 bases and V 4 bases, and 8 bases lay outside the gene matches.

CDR3 DNA: TGTGCCAGCTCACCAGGTATGGAGAACTATGGCTACACCTTC. Translation: CASSPGMENYGYTF. The V and J genes are TRBV18 and TRBJ1-2; no clear D gene. The germline V gene has CDR1 KGHSH and CDR2 LQKENI. Trimming removed 2 bases from V and 2 bases from J, with 9 bases in between. The CDR3 consists of 14 residues. The whole variable domain, filled in from reference TRBV18 and TRBJ1-2, reads NAGVMQNPRHLVRRRGQEARLRCSPMKGHSHVYWYRQLPEEGLKFMVYLQKENIIDESGMPKERFSAEFPKEGPSILRIQQVVRGDSAAYFCASSPGMENYGYTFGSGTRLTVV.

This rearrangement joins TRBV4-3 to TRBJ1-3; D is unresolved. V was shortened by 2 bases and J by 1 base, with 3 bases between the two germline ends. Germline assignment: CDR1 LGHNA and CDR2 YSLEER. The CDR3 extends over 13 amino acids. The CDR3 DNA sequence: TGCGCCAGCAGCCAATCTTCTGGAAACACCATATATTTT. Translation gives CASSQSSGNTIYF.

In its sample, this clone was seen once. The gene calls are TRBV19 and TRBJ2-3; TRBD1 agrees at 10 bases. CDR3 size: 15 residues. V was pared by 5 bases and J by 3 bases, with 5 bases of the junction left unmatched. The germline V gene has CDR1 LNHDA and CDR2 SQIVND (reference sequence). The CDR3, as DNA: TGTGCCAGTAGTTGGGGACAGGGGATGACAGATACGCAGTATTTT. It specifies CASSWGQGMTDTQYF. Based on the CDR3 plus reference TRBV19 and TRBJ2-3, the full variable domain is DGGITQSPKYLFRKEGQNVTLSCEQNLNHDAMYWYRQDPGQGLRLIYYSQIVNDFQKGDIAEGYSVSREKKESFPLTVTSAQKNPTAFYLCASSWGQGMTDTQYFGPGTRLTVL.

Here the CDR3 reads CASSKNRARGTDTQYF. The CDR3 DNA reads as TGTGCCAGCAGCAAAAACAGGGCCCGAGGCACAGATACGCAGTATTTT. V and J are TRBV2 and TRBJ2-3; tentatively, D is TRBD1 (6 bases). The CDR3 has 16 amino acids. CDR1 is SNHLY, CDR2 FYNNEI, per germline. V was pared by 6 bases and J by 1 base, with 17 bases between.

This clone was observed a single time. CDR3 coding DNA: TGTGCCAGTACCCCGCTCGGAGACAATGAGCAGTTCTTC. Translation: CASTPLGDNEQFF. This rearrangement joins TRBV19 to TRBJ2-1; D unclear. Germline V lookup: CDR1 LNHDA, CDR2 SQIVND (reference sequence). Trimming pared 7 bases from V and 5 bases from J, leaving 12 bases between. The CDR3 runs to 13 residues.

This sequence joins TRBV19 and TRBJ2-7, with D possibly matching TRBD1 (6 bases). V was cut by 3 bases and J by 2 bases, with 17 bases left in between. The germline CDR1 and CDR2 sequences are LNHDA and SQIVND (reference sequence). This CDR3 contains 16 residues. CDR3 in DNA: TGTGCCAGTAGTATTCGAGAACAGGGTCGGGCCTACGAGCAGTACTTC. Its translation: CASSIREQGRAYEQYF.

The chain employs TRBV6-5 and TRBJ1-1; TRBD1 aligns across 8 bases. Germline-derived CDR1 and CDR2 are MNHEY and SVGAGI. The ends lost 6 bases at V and 2 bases at J; junction bases unmatched: 8. The CDR3 has 15 amino acids. Here the CDR3 reads CASRRTGFVNTEAFF. As DNA, the CDR3 is TGTGCCAGCAGGAGGACAGGGTTCGTAAACACTGAAGCTTTCTTT.